This T cell receptor (beta chain) is drawn from a study of technical replicates of blood from several donors. The CDR3 runs to 13 residues. V shed 7 bases and J 4 bases; nucleotides not matched to a gene: 5. Germline values: CDR1 SNHLY, CDR2 FYNNEI. Sequencing was performed with immunoSEQ multiplex PCR; in TCRdb, only in-frame clones are kept and a portion is missing. The sample yields 9,000 to 15,000 clones, approximately 94% seen once. The sequence came from a human donor in good health. Sequencing input: PBMCs. This chain joins TRBV2 and TRBJ2-5, with TRBD1 matching 8 bases. In nucleotides, the CDR3 is TGTGCCAGCACCAGGGGGCGAGGAGAGACCCAGTACTTC. Its protein is CASTRGRGETQYF.